This T cell receptor (beta chain) stems from a study of T cell clusters in autoimmune cytopenias. Whole-study context: TRB sequencing had a median approximately 50,000 reads and under 3,000 distinct clonotypes per sample.

Regarding this clonotype: Its antigen is currently unknown.

TRB was amplified by touch-down multiplex PCR, primer pools A and B combined. TCRdb re-called the multiplex PCR reads, yielding one record per CDR3 amino acid sequence without DNA. The sample's table shows some 11,000 distinct CDR3 sequences. CDR1 and CDR2 (germline): SGHNT, YYREEE (reference sequence). The length of the CDR3 is 14 residues. Points from the study as a whole: TRB repertoire shifts in secondary cytopenia and chronic lymphocytic leukemia mostly reflected lymphoma, not autoimmunity. The T cell clusters came from computational analysis alone and lack functional validation. Physiological T cell clusters of healthy donors were apparently absent in primary autoimmune cytopenia patients.

TRB was amplified from roughly 270 ng of peripheral blood genomic DNA per sample. The source material was peripheral blood. The chain links TRBV5-4 to TRBJ1-3; TCRdb's D call, TRBD1, is unchecked because there is no DNA. The receptor's source is a human donor with an autoimmune cytopenia or autoimmune hepatitis (not recorded which). CDR3: CASSSRTGGNTIYF.